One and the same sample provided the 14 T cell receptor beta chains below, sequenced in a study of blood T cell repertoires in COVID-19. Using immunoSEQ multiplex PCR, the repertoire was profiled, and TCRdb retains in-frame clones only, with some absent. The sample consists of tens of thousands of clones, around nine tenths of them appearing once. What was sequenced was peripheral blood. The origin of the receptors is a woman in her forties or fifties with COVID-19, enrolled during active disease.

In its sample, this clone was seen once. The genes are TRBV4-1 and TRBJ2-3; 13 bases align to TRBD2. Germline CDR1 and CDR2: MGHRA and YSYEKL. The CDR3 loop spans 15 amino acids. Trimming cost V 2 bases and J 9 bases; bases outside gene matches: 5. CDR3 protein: CASSQRGLAGETQYF. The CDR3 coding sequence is TGCGCCAGCAGCCAACGAGGACTAGCGGGAGAAACGCAGTATTTT.

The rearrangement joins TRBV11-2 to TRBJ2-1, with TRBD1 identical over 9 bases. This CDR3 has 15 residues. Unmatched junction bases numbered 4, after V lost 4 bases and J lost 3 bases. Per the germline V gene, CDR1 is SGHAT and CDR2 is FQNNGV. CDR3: CASSSPGQGYNEQFF. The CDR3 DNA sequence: TGTGCCAGCAGCTCGCCGGGACAGGGCTACAATGAGCAGTTCTTC. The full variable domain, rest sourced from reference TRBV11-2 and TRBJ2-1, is EAGVAQSPRYKIIEKRQSVAFWCNPISGHATLYWYQQILGQGPKLLIQFQNNGVVDDSQLPKDRFSAERLKGVDSTLKIQPAKLEDSAVYLCASSSPGQGYNEQFFGPGTRLTVL.

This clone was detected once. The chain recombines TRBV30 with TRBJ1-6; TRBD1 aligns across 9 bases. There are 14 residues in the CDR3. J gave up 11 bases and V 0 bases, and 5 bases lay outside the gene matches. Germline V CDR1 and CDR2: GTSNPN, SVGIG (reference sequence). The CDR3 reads CAWSVGTGQAPLHF. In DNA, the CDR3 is TGTGCCTGGAGTGTTGGGACAGGGCAGGCACCCCTCCACTTT.

CDR3 sequence: CASTLGGNTEAFF. CDR3 DNA sequence: TGTGCCAGCACCTTAGGGGGGAACACTGAAGCTTTCTTT. V gene TRBV28 combines with J gene TRBJ1-1; perhaps TRBD1 as D (6 bases). The CDR3 contains 13 residues. CDR1 is MDHEN, CDR2 SYDVKM, per germline. Trimming shortened V by 7 bases and J by 1 base, and 10 bases separated the two germline ends.

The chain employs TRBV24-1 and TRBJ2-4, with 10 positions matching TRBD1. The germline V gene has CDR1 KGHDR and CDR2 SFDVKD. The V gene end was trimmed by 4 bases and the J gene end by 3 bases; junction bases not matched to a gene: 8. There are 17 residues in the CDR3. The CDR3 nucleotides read TGTGCCACCAGTGACCCGGGACAGGGGCCGGGCAAAAACATTCAGTACTTC. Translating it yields CATSDPGQGPGKNIQYF.

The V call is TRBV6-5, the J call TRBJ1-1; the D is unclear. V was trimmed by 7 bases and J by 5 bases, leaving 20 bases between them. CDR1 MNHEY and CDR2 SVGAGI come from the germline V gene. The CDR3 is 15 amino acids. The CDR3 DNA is TGTGCCAGCATTGGCGGTGGGTCTGGTGGTACTGAAGCTTTCTTT. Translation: CASIGGGSGGTEAFF.

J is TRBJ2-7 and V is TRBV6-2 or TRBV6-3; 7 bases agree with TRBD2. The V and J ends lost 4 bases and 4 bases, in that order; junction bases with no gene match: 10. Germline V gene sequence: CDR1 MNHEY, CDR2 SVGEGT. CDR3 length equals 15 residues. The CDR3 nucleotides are TGTGCCAGCAGTTCAACCCGACTAGCCCAGTACGAGCAGTACTTC. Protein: CASSSTRLAQYEQYF.

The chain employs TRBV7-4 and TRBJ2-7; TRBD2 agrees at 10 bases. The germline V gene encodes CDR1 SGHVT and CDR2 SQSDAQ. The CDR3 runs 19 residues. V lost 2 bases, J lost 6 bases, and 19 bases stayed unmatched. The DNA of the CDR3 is TGTGCCAGCAGCTTATACGCTAGCGGGAGATATAACGGTGTCTGCGAGCAGTACTTC. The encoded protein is CASSLYASGRYNGVCEQYF. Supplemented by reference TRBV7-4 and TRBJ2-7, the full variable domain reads GAGVSQSPRYKVAKRGRDVALRCDSISGHVTLYWYRQTLGQGSEVLTYSQSDAQRDKSGRPSGRFSAERPERSVSTLKIQRTEQGDSAVYLCASSLYASGRYNGVCEQYFGPGTRLTVT.

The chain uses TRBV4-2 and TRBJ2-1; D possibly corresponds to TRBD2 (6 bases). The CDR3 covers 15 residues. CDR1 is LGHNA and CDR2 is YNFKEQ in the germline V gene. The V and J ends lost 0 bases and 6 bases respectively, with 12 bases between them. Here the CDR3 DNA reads TGTGCCAGCAGCCAAGACCTGACGGGAGCCAATGAGCAGTTCTTC. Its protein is CASSQDLTGANEQFF.

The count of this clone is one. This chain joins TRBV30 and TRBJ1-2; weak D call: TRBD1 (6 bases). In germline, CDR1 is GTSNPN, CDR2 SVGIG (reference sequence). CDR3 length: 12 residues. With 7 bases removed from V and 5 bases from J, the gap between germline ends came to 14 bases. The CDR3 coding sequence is TGTGCCTCCAAGACAGGCGTTTATGGCTACACCTTC. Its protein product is CASKTGVYGYTF.

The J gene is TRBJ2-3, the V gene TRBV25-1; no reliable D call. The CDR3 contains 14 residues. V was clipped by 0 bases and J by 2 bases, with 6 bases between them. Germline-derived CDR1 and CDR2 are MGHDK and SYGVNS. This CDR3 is CASSEYTATDTQYF. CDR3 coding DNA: TGTGCCAGCAGTGAATATACAGCCACAGATACGCAGTATTTT.

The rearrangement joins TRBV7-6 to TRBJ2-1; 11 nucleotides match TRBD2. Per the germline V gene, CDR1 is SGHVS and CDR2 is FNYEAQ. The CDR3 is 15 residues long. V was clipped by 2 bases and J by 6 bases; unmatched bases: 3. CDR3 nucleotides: TGTGCCAGCAGCTTATTGACTAGCGGGACCAATGAGCAGTTCTTC. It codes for CASSLLTSGTNEQFF.

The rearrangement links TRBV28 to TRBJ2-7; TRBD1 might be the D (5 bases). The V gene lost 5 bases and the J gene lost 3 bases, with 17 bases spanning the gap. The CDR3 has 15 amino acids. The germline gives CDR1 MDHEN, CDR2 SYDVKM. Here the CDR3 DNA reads TGTGCCAGCAGTCTCCAGGGCGGCAAGTTCTACGAGCAGTACTTC. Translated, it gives CASSLQGGKFYEQYF. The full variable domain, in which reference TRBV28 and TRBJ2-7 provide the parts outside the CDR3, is DVKVTQSSRYLVKRTGEKVFLECVQDMDHENMFWYRQDPGLGLRLIYFSYDVKMKEKGDIPEGYSVSREKKERFSLILESASTNQTSMYLCASSLQGGKFYEQYFGPGTRLTVT.

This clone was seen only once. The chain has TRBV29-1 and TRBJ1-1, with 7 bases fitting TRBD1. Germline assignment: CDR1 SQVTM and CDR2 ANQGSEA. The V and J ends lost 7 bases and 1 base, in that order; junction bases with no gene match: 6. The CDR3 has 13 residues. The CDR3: CSAPGQTNTEAFF. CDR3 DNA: TGCAGCGCCCCGGGACAGACGAACACTGAAGCTTTCTTT.